These 5 T cell receptor beta chains came from one sample sequenced in a study of T cell responses to AZD1222 COVID-19 vaccine. Here immunoSEQ multiplex PCR was the method, and the copy in TCRdb shows in-frame clones only, minus some. In the table there are about 97,000 clones, about 89% of which are singletons. Sequences were derived from peripheral blood, sampled on day 0 of AZD1222 vaccination. The receptors here all came from an adult in good health.

The chain is built from TRBV5-5 and TRBJ1-5; D is unresolved. The germline V gene has CDR1 SGHKS and CDR2 YYEKEE (reference sequence). V lost 0 bases and J lost 4, with 5 bases in between. This CDR3 comprises 13 residues. The CDR3 sequence is CASSLERNQPQHF. CDR3 nucleotides: TGTGCCAGCAGCTTGGAAAGGAATCAGCCCCAGCATTTT.

V and J are TRBV7-2 and TRBJ1-6, with no clear D. The CDR3 is 14 amino acids. Germline V gene sequence: CDR1 SGHTA, CDR2 FQGNSA. The V gene lost 6 bases and the J gene lost 5 bases, with 11 bases spanning the gap. CDR3 bases: TGTGCCAGCAGTCGGGCCCGACATAATTCACCCCTCCACTTT. It specifies CASSRARHNSPLHF.

This chain connects TRBV6-2 or TRBV6-3 to TRBJ2-7, with D perhaps matching TRBD1 (5 bases). Germline V gene lookup returns CDR1 MNHEY and CDR2 SVGEGT. This CDR3 has 15 residues. Trimming cost V 2 bases and J 3 bases, with 14 bases left between them. The CDR3: CASSYETASVYEQYF. The CDR3 nucleotides read TGTGCCAGCAGTTACGAGACAGCCTCTGTCTACGAGCAGTACTTC.

The genes are TRBV9 and TRBJ1-1; D remains ambiguous. This CDR3 contains 13 residues. The germline V and J ends were trimmed by 1 base and 6 bases, with 10 bases remaining between them. The germline gives CDR1 SGDLS, CDR2 YYNGEE. CDR3: CASSVSVTSEAFF. In DNA form, the CDR3 reads TGTGCCAGCAGCGTAAGCGTTACCTCTGAAGCTTTCTTT.

The chain recombines TRBV19 with TRBJ1-2, with 9 bases lining up with TRBD1. The CDR3 spans 13 residues. The V and J ends lost 7 bases and 4 bases, in that order; junction bases with no gene match: 4. The V gene's germline CDR1 is LNHDA and CDR2 SQIVND (reference sequence). The CDR3 bases are TGTGCCAGTACCACAGGGGGCGGCTATGGCTACACCTTC. Amino acid sequence: CASTTGGGYGYTF.